Here is one TCR beta chain with its context. The antigen is undetermined. These data are taken from a study of identical twins. Findings and limits, study-wide: Insertions were reduced in abundant cord blood beta clonotypes but not in memory repertoires. Instead of following the same donors, the conclusions were based on cross-sectional statistical analysis.

From germline, CDR1 is DFQATT and CDR2 SNEGSKA (reference sequence). V lost 3 bases and J lost 0; bases outside the gene matches: 11. The CDR3 sequence is 17 residues long. Each cDNA held unique molecular identifiers, and template switching gave it a universal primer site. TCRdb re-analysed the 5' RACE reads in MiXCR, keeping a single row per CDR3 protein. Of around 530,000 distinct CDR3 sequences in the sample, roughly 15% were seen once. These data were also reused for a study on yellow fever vaccine responses in identical twins. That study adds: The T cell response to vaccination in identical twins was reportedly partly convergent and partly personalized.

The origin of this receptor is a woman aged 18-29 years in good health. The V and J genes are TRBV20-1 and TRBJ1-3; 7 bases line up with TRBD1. The sample consisted of CD4+ T cells sorted from blood. The CDR3 protein is CSASKLQGSYSGNTIYF. The CDR3 coding sequence is TGCAGTGCTAGTAAACTACAGGGGTCCTACTCTGGAAACACCATATATTTT.